The subject of this entry is one TCR beta chain. The antigen is unknown. CDR3 size: 15 residues. Germline CDR1 is SGHRS and CDR2 is YFSETQ. The V segment lost 2 bases and the J segment 4 bases; nucleotides outside the gene matches: 7. This sample was taken from a study of identical twins. Study-level results: The authors drew conclusions from cross-sectional statistical analysis rather than following the same donors.

TCRdb called the 5' RACE reads again in MiXCR, with one record for every CDR3 protein. Of hundreds of thousands of distinct CDR3 sequences detected, about 18% appear once; the ten largest clones hold roughly 14%. This same sample was also taken into another study, of T cells expressing NK-cell markers.

V and J are TRBV5-1 and TRBJ2-5, with 8 nucleotides matching TRBD2. The specimen was PBMCs. This receptor was taken from a woman younger than 35 in good health. The CDR3: CASSFGAGDPETQYF. The CDR3 DNA follows: TGCGCCAGCAGCTTTGGAGCGGGAGACCCAGAGACCCAGTACTTC.